This T cell receptor beta chain comes out of a study of shared clonotypes between healthy human individuals. Across the study: A donor's plate count was three for CD4 naive and three for CD4 memory; CD8 naive had two and CD8 memory one.

This CDR3 is built from 12 residues. Germline V gene lookup returns CDR1 MNHNS and CDR2 SASEGT. V lost 0 bases and J 8 bases, leaving 7 bases between the germline ends. Sequenced by immunoSEQ multiplex PCR; TCRdb stores in-frame clones only, minus some. The table shows some 980,000 clones, with 76% occurring only once. The source is a man aged 18 to 35 in good health. The source material was memory CD4+ T cells sorted from blood. The subset was: CD45RA-negative fraction. The rearrangement links TRBV6-1 to TRBJ1-2; D remains ambiguous. CDR3 sequence: CASSEAPGGYTF. The CDR3, as DNA: TGTGCCAGCAGTGAAGCACCCGGGGGCTACACCTTC.